This T cell receptor (beta chain) was captured in a study of CD8+ T cells in alopecia areata. Findings and limits, study-wide: Sequenced scalp T cells also include alphabeta T cells resident in normal skin. Baseline CD8+ expansion's link to response remains uncertain, as there was one nonresponder. In scalp and blood, many expanded lesional clones persisted during tofacitinib.

Germline V CDR1 and CDR2: SGHDT, YYEEEE. V lost 3 bases, J lost 6 bases, and 13 bases lay in between. The CDR3 contains 13 residues. Specified treatment: oral pan-JAK inhibitor, 5-10 mg twice daily. Lesional scalp tissue (obtained by punch biopsy) and peripheral blood were collected from alopecia areata patients. RNA was extracted and reverse transcribed into cDNA as the sequencing template. The data were produced by immunoSEQ multiplex PCR, yet TCRdb's version contains in-frame clones alone and is incomplete. The sample has approximately 100,000 clones, roughly three fifths seen once. This clone was seen more than once but under ten times. Its antigen remains unidentified.

The receptor's source is a human donor with alopecia areata. This sample comprised CD8+ T cells sorted from blood, obtained at approximately week 60, from a patient treated with tofacitinib. V is TRBV5-6 and J is TRBJ2-7; D gene uncertain. The CDR3 protein is CASSSTILPEQYF. The CDR3 DNA sequence: TGTGCCAGCAGCTCTACTATTCTCCCCGAGCAGTACTTC.